The clone carrying this T cell receptor (beta chain) qualifies as large (0.1 to 1%). The antigen remains undetermined. Time point of the sample: sample taken at primary tumor resection. Patients with untreated early-stage non-small cell lung cancer, numbering 72, were the donors. Whole RNA from tumor, nontumor lung or frozen PBMC was sequenced unsorted. These data originate in a study of spatial heterogeneity in lung cancer. Study outcomes and limitations: The number of expanded tumor alpha and beta chains correlated with mutation number.

Individually, TCR cDNA molecules were each labelled with a unique molecular identifier. TCRdb re-called the 5' RACE reads with MiXCR, one entry per CDR3 protein. Of 250 to 300 distinct CDR3 sequences detected, approximately 21% appear once; the ten largest clones hold more than 30%. The TCR sequence derives from a male donor with early-stage non-small cell lung cancer. This specimen was lung tumor tissue, taken at surgery.

CDR3 in amino acids: CASSWVGGEETQYF. CDR3 in DNA: TGTGCCAGCAGCTGGGTCGGAGGGGAAGAGACCCAGTACTTC. J is TRBJ2-5 and V is TRBV7-2; weak D call: TRBD2 (6 bases). V lost 4 bases to trimming and J lost 3 bases, with 12 bases between them. Germline assignment: CDR1 SGHTA and CDR2 FQGNSA. The CDR3 sequence is 14 residues long.